These T cell receptor beta chains were read from a single sample in a study of blood T cell repertoires in COVID-19. The method was immunoSEQ multiplex PCR; TCRdb's version includes in-frame clones alone and lacks a portion of them. The profile shows 300,000 to 450,000 clones, about 87% of them singletons. The sample was PBMCs or T cells enriched from blood (not recorded which). These receptors were taken from a man aged 30-40 years who had recovered from COVID-19. The CDR3 runs from the conserved cysteine through the conserved F or W. The order of the fields is V gene, clone size, J gene, D gene, CDR3 DNA, CDR3 protein. The D gene is left open where the match is weak. A clone size is listed for some rows: how often the clone was seen (once, few, many), or a class if it is expanded.

V gene: TRBV3-1/TRBV3-2; clone size: NA; J gene: TRBJ1-6; D gene: TRBD1; CDR3 DNA: TGTGCCAGCAGCCATGAAGACAGGGGATTAAGCTCCTATAATTCACCCCTCCACTTT; CDR3 protein: CASSHEDRGLSSYNSPLHF
V gene: TRBV6-5; clone size: NA; J gene: TRBJ2-7; D gene: NA; CDR3 DNA: TGTGCCAGCAGTTCAGACAGGATCGGCGAGCAGTACTTC; CDR3 protein: CASSSDRIGEQYF
V gene: TRBV4-3; clone size: NA; J gene: TRBJ1-2; D gene: TRBD1; CDR3 DNA: TGCGCCAGCAGCCAAGATAGGACAGGGAACTATGGCTACACCTTC; CDR3 protein: CASSQDRTGNYGYTF
V gene: TRBV7-9; clone size: NA; J gene: TRBJ2-5; D gene: NA; CDR3 DNA: TGTGCCAGCAGCTTAGCAACTAGCCAGACCCAGTACTTC; CDR3 protein: CASSLATSQTQYF
V gene: TRBV19; clone size: NA; J gene: TRBJ1-6; D gene: TRBD1; CDR3 DNA: TGTGCCAGTAGTAACCCTCCGGGACAGGGAAGTAATTCACCCCTCCACTTT; CDR3 protein: CASSNPPGQGSNSPLHF
V gene: TRBV5-1; clone size: NA; J gene: TRBJ1-1; D gene: NA; CDR3 DNA: TGCGCCAGCAGCTATGGGACGGGGGGCGGACCCAAGAACACTGAAGCTTTCTTT; CDR3 protein: CASSYGTGGGPKNTEAFF
V gene: TRBV19; clone size: NA; J gene: TRBJ2-7; D gene: TRBD1; CDR3 DNA: TGTGCCAGTAGTACGGACAGGGGGTACGAGCAGTACTTC; CDR3 protein: CASSTDRGYEQYF
V gene: TRBV12-3/TRBV12-4; clone size: few; J gene: TRBJ1-2; D gene: TRBD1; CDR3 DNA: TGTGCCACGGAAGACAGGGGAAACTATGGCTACACCTTC; CDR3 protein: CATEDRGNYGYTF
V gene: TRBV4-1; clone size: NA; J gene: TRBJ1-5; D gene: TRBD1; CDR3 DNA: TGCGCCAGCAGCCAAACGGAGCAGGGACAGGGGAATCAGCCCCAGCATTTT; CDR3 protein: CASSQTEQGQGNQPQHF
V gene: TRBV14; clone size: NA; J gene: TRBJ1-2; D gene: NA; CDR3 DNA: TGTGCCAGCAGCTGGTCCGGGGGATACTATGGCTACACCTTC; CDR3 protein: CASSWSGGYYGYTF
V gene: TRBV7-9; clone size: NA; J gene: TRBJ1-6; D gene: NA; CDR3 DNA: TGTGCCAGTGGAGCAGGAGGATCACCCCTCCACTTT; CDR3 protein: CASGAGGSPLHF
V gene: TRBV7-9; clone size: NA; J gene: TRBJ1-2; D gene: NA; CDR3 DNA: TGTGCCAGCAGCTTACGGGGAGGGCGACCCTTGGGAAACTATGGCTACACCTTC; CDR3 protein: CASSLRGGRPLGNYGYTF
V gene: TRBV11-2; clone size: NA; J gene: TRBJ1-4; D gene: TRBD1; CDR3 DNA: TGTGCCAGCAGCCCTGGGGGGACAGGGGTTTTGGAAAAACTGTTTTTT; CDR3 protein: CASSPGGTGVLEKLFF
V gene: TRBV5-1; clone size: NA; J gene: TRBJ1-4; D gene: NA; CDR3 DNA: TGCGCCAGCAGACGTGGGAGGGAGGAGGAAAAACTGTTTTTT; CDR3 protein: CASRRGREEEKLFF
V gene: TRBV2; clone size: NA; J gene: TRBJ2-7; D gene: TRBD1; CDR3 DNA: TGTGCCAGCAGTACGACAGGGGTAAAGGGCGAGCAGTACTTC; CDR3 protein: CASSTTGVKGEQYF
V gene: TRBV18; clone size: NA; J gene: TRBJ2-1; D gene: TRBD2; CDR3 DNA: TGTGCCAGCTCATCGGGACTAGCCCGCTACAATGAGCAGTTCTTC; CDR3 protein: CASSSGLARYNEQFF
V gene: TRBV5-4; clone size: NA; J gene: TRBJ2-7; D gene: TRBD2; CDR3 DNA: TGTGCCAGCACCTTTGGCGGGGGACCTTACGAGCAGTACTTC; CDR3 protein: CASTFGGGPYEQYF
V gene: TRBV19; clone size: NA; J gene: TRBJ2-1; D gene: TRBD1; CDR3 DNA: TGTGCCAGTAGTTCACAGGGGATGTTCTACAATGAGCAGTTCTTC; CDR3 protein: CASSSQGMFYNEQFF
V gene: TRBV2; clone size: NA; J gene: TRBJ2-7; D gene: TRBD1; CDR3 DNA: TGTGCCAGCAGACCGGGACAGTACGAGCAGTACTTC; CDR3 protein: CASRPGQYEQYF
V gene: TRBV9; clone size: NA; J gene: TRBJ1-2; D gene: TRBD1; CDR3 DNA: TGTGCCAGCAGAGCAGGGGGCGTCCACACCTTC; CDR3 protein: CASRAGGVHTF
V gene: TRBV19; clone size: NA; J gene: TRBJ1-4; D gene: TRBD1; CDR3 DNA: TGTGCCAGTAGTACCCCACAGGGGGAGGGTGAAAAACTGTTTTTT; CDR3 protein: CASSTPQGEGEKLFF
V gene: TRBV9; clone size: NA; J gene: TRBJ2-7; D gene: NA; CDR3 DNA: TGTGCCAGCAGCGTAGACGGGATAGGGGAGCAGTACTTC; CDR3 protein: CASSVDGIGEQYF
V gene: TRBV25-1; clone size: NA; J gene: TRBJ1-2; D gene: NA; CDR3 DNA: TGTGCCAGCAGTCTGGGGGGAAACTATGGCTACACCTTC; CDR3 protein: CASSLGGNYGYTF
V gene: TRBV29-1; clone size: NA; J gene: TRBJ1-2; D gene: TRBD1; CDR3 DNA: TGCAGCGTTGTACCTGGAGGGGGCAACTATGGCTACACCTTC; CDR3 protein: CSVVPGGGNYGYTF
V gene: TRBV5-1; clone size: NA; J gene: TRBJ2-2; D gene: TRBD1; CDR3 DNA: TGCGCCAGCAGCCCGGGACAGGGGTTTGATGGGGAGCTGTTTTTT; CDR3 protein: CASSPGQGFDGELFF
V gene: TRBV24-1; clone size: NA; J gene: TRBJ2-2; D gene: TRBD1; CDR3 DNA: TGTGCCACCAGTGCCACGGACAGGGAACTGCTGTTTTTT; CDR3 protein: CATSATDRELLFF
V gene: TRBV18; clone size: NA; J gene: TRBJ1-4; D gene: NA; CDR3 DNA: TGTGCCAGCTCACCACCGTCCGCCAGGGGCGAAAAACTGTTTTTT; CDR3 protein: CASSPPSARGEKLFF
V gene: TRBV10-3; clone size: NA; J gene: TRBJ1-1; D gene: NA; CDR3 DNA: TGTGCCATCAGTGTAACGGCGGGACTCGCGAACACTGAAGCTTTCTTT; CDR3 protein: CAISVTAGLANTEAFF
V gene: TRBV3-1/TRBV3-2; clone size: NA; J gene: TRBJ2-2; D gene: NA; CDR3 DNA: TGTGCCAGCAGCCAACAGGGCTACACCGGGGAGCTGTTTTTT; CDR3 protein: CASSQQGYTGELFF